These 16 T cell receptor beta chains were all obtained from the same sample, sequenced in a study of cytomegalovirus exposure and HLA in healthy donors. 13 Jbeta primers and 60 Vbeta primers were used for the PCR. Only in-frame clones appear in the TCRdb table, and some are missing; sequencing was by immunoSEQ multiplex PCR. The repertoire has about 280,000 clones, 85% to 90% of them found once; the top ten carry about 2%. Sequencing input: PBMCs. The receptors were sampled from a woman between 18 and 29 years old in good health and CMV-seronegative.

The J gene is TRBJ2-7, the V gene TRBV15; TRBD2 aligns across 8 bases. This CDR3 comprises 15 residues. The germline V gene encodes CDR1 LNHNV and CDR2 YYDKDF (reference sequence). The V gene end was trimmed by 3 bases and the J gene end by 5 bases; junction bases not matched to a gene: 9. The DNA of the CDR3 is TGTGCCACCAGCAGTACTTCCAGCGGGGGTGACGAGCAGTACTTC. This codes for CATSSTSSGGDEQYF.

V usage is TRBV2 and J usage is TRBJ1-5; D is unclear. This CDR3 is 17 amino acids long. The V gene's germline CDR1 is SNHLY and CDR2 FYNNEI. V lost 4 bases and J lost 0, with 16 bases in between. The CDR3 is CASSGLNSISSNQPQHF. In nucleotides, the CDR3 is TGTGCCAGCAGTGGACTTAATTCGATAAGTAGCAATCAGCCCCAGCATTTT.

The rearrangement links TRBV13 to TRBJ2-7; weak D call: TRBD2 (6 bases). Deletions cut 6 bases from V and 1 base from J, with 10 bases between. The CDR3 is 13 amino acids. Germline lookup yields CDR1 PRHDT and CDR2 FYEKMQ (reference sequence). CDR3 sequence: CASSSRESYEQYF. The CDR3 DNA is TGTGCCAGCAGTTCTCGGGAGTCCTACGAGCAGTACTTC.

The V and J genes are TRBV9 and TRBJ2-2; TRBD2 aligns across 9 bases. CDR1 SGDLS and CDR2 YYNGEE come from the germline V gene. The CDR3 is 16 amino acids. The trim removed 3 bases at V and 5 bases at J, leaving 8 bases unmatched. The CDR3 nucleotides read TGTGCCAGCAGCGCCCCGTCCAGCGGGGGGACCGGGGAGCTGTTTTTT. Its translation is CASSAPSSGGTGELFF.

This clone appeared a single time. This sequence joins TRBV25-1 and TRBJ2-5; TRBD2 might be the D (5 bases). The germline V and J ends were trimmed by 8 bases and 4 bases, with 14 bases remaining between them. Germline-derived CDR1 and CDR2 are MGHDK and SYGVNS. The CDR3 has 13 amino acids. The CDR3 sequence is CASGFSRGETQYF. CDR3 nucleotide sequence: TGTGCCAGCGGTTTCTCTCGGGGAGAGACCCAGTACTTC.

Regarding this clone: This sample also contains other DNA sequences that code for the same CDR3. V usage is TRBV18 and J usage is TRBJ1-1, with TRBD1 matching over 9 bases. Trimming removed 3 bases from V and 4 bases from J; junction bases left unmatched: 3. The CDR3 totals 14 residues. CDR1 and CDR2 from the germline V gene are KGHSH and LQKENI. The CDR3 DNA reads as TGTGCCAGCTCACCGACGACAGGGGGCACTGAAGCTTTCTTT. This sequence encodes CASSPTTGGTEAFF.

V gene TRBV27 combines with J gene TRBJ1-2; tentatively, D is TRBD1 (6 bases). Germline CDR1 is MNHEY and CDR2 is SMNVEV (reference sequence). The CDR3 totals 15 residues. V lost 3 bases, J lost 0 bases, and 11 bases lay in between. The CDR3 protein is CASSFHRVPNYGYTF. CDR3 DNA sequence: TGTGCCAGCAGTTTTCACAGGGTGCCTAACTATGGCTACACCTTC.

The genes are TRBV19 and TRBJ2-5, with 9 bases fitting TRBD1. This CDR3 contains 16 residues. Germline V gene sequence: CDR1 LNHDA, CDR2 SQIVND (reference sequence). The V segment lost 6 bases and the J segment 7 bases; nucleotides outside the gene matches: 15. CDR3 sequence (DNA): TGTGCCAGTAGAATGCATTCGGGACAGGGAGGACCGACCCAGTACTTC. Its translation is CASRMHSGQGGPTQYF. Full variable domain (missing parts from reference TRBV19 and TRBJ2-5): DGGITQSPKYLFRKEGQNVTLSCEQNLNHDAMYWYRQDPGQGLRLIYYSQIVNDFQKGDIAEGYSVSREKKESFPLTVTSAQKNPTAFYLCASRMHSGQGGPTQYFGPGTRLLVL.

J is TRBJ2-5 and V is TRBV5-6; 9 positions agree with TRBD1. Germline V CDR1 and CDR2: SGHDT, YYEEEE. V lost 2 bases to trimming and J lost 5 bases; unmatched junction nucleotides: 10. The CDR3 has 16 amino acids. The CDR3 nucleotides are TGTGCCAGCAGCTTCGCACCGGGACAGGGACGCGAGACCCAGTACTTC. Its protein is CASSFAPGQGRETQYF.

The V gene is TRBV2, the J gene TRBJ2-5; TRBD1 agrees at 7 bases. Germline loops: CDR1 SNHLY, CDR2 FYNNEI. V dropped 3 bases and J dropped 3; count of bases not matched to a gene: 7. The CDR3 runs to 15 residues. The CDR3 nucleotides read TGTGCCAGCAGTGAGCACAGGGGTGTTAAAGAGACCCAGTACTTC. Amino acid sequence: CASSEHRGVKETQYF.

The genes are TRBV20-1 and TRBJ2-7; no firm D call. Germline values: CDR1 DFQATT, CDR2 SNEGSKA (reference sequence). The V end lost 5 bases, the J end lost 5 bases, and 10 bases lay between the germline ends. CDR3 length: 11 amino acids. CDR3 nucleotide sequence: TGCAGTGCTGGTGGTAGTGACGAGCAGTACTTC. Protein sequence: CSAGGSDEQYF.

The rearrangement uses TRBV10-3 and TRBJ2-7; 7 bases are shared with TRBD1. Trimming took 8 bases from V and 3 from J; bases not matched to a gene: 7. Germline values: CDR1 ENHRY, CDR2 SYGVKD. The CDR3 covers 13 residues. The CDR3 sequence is CAIRTRGLYEQYF. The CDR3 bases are TGTGCCATCCGGACAAGGGGGCTCTACGAGCAGTACTTC.

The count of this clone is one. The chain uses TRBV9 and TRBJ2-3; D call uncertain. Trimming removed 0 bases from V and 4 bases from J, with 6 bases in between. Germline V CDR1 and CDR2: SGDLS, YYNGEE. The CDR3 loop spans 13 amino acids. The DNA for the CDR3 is TGTGCCAGCAGCGTAGCAGTTGCAGATACGCAGTATTTT. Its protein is CASSVAVADTQYF.

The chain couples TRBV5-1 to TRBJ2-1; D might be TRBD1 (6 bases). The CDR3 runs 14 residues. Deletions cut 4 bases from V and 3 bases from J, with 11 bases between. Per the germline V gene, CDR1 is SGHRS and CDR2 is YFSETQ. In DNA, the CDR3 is TGCGCCAGCAGCGGGGACACAGGCTACAATGAGCAGTTCTTC. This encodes CASSGDTGYNEQFF. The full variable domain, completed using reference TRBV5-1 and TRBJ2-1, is KAGVTQTPRYLIKTRGQQVTLSCSPISGHRSVSWYQQTPGQGLQFLFEYFSETQRNKGNFPGRFSGRQFSNSRSEMNVSTLELGDSALYLCASSGDTGYNEQFFGPGTRLTVL.

CDR3 bases: TGTGCCAGCAGTGAAGCGTTGGGGGGTAGTGAAAAACTGTTTTTT. It codes for CASSEALGGSEKLFF. The chain carries TRBV6-1 and TRBJ1-4; D perhaps matches TRBD1 (5 bases). V lost 0 bases, J lost 7 bases, and 12 bases lay in between. CDR3 length equals 15 residues. Germline V gives CDR1 MNHNS, CDR2 SASEGT.

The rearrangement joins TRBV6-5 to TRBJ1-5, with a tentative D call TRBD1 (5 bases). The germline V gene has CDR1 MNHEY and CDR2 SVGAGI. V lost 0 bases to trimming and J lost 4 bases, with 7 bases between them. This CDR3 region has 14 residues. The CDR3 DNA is TGTGCCAGCAGTTACTCTGCAGGGAATCAGCCCCAGCATTTT. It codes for CASSYSAGNQPQHF.